This is a list of T cell receptor beta chains from one sample in a study of T cell repertoires in cytomegalovirus infection. TCRdb independently ran MiXCR on the reads; one entry per CDR3 protein. Seen here are some 270,000 distinct CDR3 sequences, about a sixth observed once, and the top ten hold about half. The specimen sequenced was CD8+ T cells from PBMCs. These receptors originate from a human donor in good health (CMV status not recorded). Some clones in this sample may be carry-over from other donors' samples. Both conserved end residues are part of each CDR3. Each record gives: clone size, J gene, D gene, V gene, CDR3 DNA, CDR3 protein. D genes are given only for firm matches. Size values are once, few and many counts, or a class for expanded clones, and some rows have none.

>.|TRBJ2-3|.|TRBV5-3
TGTGCCAGCAGCTTTGCCCGGGACAACCTGCAAGAGCAGTATTTT
CASSFARDNLQEQYF
>.|TRBJ2-1|TRBD1|TRBV12-3/TRBV12-4
TGTGCCAGCAGTCCCCCGGACAGGGGTATAGGTGAGCAGTTCTTC
CASSPPDRGIGEQFF
>.|TRBJ2-7|.|TRBV28
TGTGCCAGCAGTTTATCGCTAGGGCCCTACGAGCAGTACTTC
CASSLSLGPYEQYF
>.|TRBJ2-3|TRBD2|TRBV2
TGTGCCAGCAGTGACGGACTAGCGCGCACAGATACGCAGTATTTT
CASSDGLARTDTQYF
>.|TRBJ2-5|.|TRBV23-1
TGCGCCACCACCGGCGGGGAGACCCAGTACTTC
CATTGGETQYF
>few|TRBJ1-4|.|TRBV28
TGTGCCAGCAGTCCATCCAGCCGTGCAACTAATGAAAAACTGTTTTTT
CASSPSSRATNEKLFF
>few|TRBJ2-7|TRBD2|TRBV4-1
TGCGCCAGCAGCCAAGATGAACTAGCGGGGGTCGAGCAGTACTTC
CASSQDELAGVEQYF
>.|TRBJ2-1|.|TRBV5-5
TGTGCCAGCAGCTTTTTGATTGGGACCCATGAGCAGTTCTTC
CASSFLIGTHEQFF
>.|TRBJ1-1|TRBD1|TRBV7-9
TGTGCCAGCAGCCCGCACCTGGACAGGGGGCCTGAAGCTTTCTTT
CASSPHLDRGPEAFF
>few|TRBJ1-1|.|TRBV28
TGTGCCAGCAGTTTAACGGGAACCCACACTGAAGCTTTCTTT
CASSLTGTHTEAFF
>.|TRBJ2-3|.|TRBV4-1
TGCGCCAGCAGCTTGGGAGTTTTTTCCACAGATACGCAGTATTTT
CASSLGVFSTDTQYF
>.|TRBJ1-6|.|TRBV19
TGTGCCAGTAGTATAATAGGGGGTTCACCCCTCCACTTT
CASSIIGGSPLHF
>few|TRBJ2-7|.|TRBV19
TGTGCCAGTAGTATTAGCGGTCTCGAGCAGTACTTC
CASSISGLEQYF
>many|TRBJ2-1|.|TRBV6-1
TGTGCCAGCCGCCCGGGGGCCTACAATGAGCAGTTCTTC
CASRPGAYNEQFF
>.|TRBJ2-7|.|TRBV2
TGTGCCAGCAAACAGGAAGACTACGAGCAGTACTTC
CASKQEDYEQYF
>many|TRBJ2-3|.|TRBV12-3/TRBV12-4
TGTGCCAGCACCTGGGACCGTAGCACAGATACGCAGTATTTT
CASTWDRSTDTQYF
>.|TRBJ2-7|.|TRBV4-1
TGCGCCAGCAGCCAAGACACGTCTTACGTAGCGTTCGCCTACGAGCAGTACTTC
CASSQDTSYVAFAYEQYF
>many|TRBJ1-6|TRBD1|TRBV6-8
TGTGCCAGCAGTTACGGGACAGGGTATAATTCACCCCTCCACTTT
CASSYGTGYNSPLHF
>few|TRBJ2-5|TRBD2|TRBV7-9
TGTGCCAGCAGCACGACTAGCGGGGGAGAGACCCAGTACTTC
CASSTTSGGETQYF
>many|TRBJ2-7|TRBD2|TRBV28
TGTGCCAGCCTGGGAGGGACGGAGGGATACGAGCAGTACTTC
CASLGGTEGYEQYF
>.|TRBJ2-1|TRBD1|TRBV20-1
TGCAGTGCCACCGGGACAGGGAACGACAATGAGCAGTTCTTC
CSATGTGNDNEQFF
>.|TRBJ2-1|.|TRBV9
TGTGCCAGCAGCGTATCAGGGAGCTACAATGAGCAGTTCTTC
CASSVSGSYNEQFF
>many|TRBJ2-1|.|TRBV7-6
TGTGCCAGCAGCTTGACCCCGGGCCCCCAGGTGAATGATGAGCAGTTCTTC
CASSLTPGPQVNDEQFF
>many|TRBJ1-3|TRBD1|TRBV7-8
TGTGCCAGCAGCCTCCCGAAGGACAGGGGAGGTGGAAACACCATATATTTT
CASSLPKDRGGGNTIYF
>few|TRBJ2-5|.|TRBV14
TGTGCCAGCAGCCCTGGTGGGGCTACGGAGACCCAGTACTTC
CASSPGGATETQYF
>many|TRBJ1-1|TRBD1|TRBV7-8
TGTGCCAGCAGCATAGACAGGGGAGTGAAAACTGAAGCTTTCTTT
CASSIDRGVKTEAFF
>few|TRBJ1-6|.|TRBV7-9
TGTGCCAGCAGCTTACGGGAAGGGTACCCTCATAATTCACCCCTCCACTTT
CASSLREGYPHNSPLHF
>many|TRBJ2-3|.|TRBV7-6
TGTGCCAGCAGCTTAGGTGCAGATACGCAGTATTTT
CASSLGADTQYF
>many|TRBJ2-7|TRBD1|TRBV7-2
TGTGCCAGCAGCTTCGGGACAGCCATCGAGCAGTACTTC
CASSFGTAIEQYF
>many|TRBJ1-2|.|TRBV7-9
TGTGCCAGCAGCCCCGAAGGAGCCTATAACTATGGCTACACCTTC
CASSPEGAYNYGYTF
>many|TRBJ1-1|TRBD1|TRBV7-9
TGTGCCAGCAGTTACAGGGGGATGAACACTGAAGCTTTCTTT
CASSYRGMNTEAFF
>.|TRBJ2-3|TRBD1|TRBV18
TGTGCCAGCTCGACAGGGGAATCAGATACGCAGTATTTT
CASSTGESDTQYF
>.|TRBJ2-5|TRBD2|TRBV11-2
TGTGCCAGCAGCATAAATACTAGCGAAGGAGAGACCCAGTACTTC
CASSINTSEGETQYF
>.|TRBJ2-7|TRBD2|TRBV28
TGTGCCAGCAGTGTCCGGGGACTAGCGGGCGAAAGCTCCTACGAGCAGTACTTC
CASSVRGLAGESSYEQYF
>few|TRBJ2-7|.|TRBV4-2
TGTGCCAGCAGCCAAGGGAGGGGGATAAACGAGCAGTACTTC
CASSQGRGINEQYF